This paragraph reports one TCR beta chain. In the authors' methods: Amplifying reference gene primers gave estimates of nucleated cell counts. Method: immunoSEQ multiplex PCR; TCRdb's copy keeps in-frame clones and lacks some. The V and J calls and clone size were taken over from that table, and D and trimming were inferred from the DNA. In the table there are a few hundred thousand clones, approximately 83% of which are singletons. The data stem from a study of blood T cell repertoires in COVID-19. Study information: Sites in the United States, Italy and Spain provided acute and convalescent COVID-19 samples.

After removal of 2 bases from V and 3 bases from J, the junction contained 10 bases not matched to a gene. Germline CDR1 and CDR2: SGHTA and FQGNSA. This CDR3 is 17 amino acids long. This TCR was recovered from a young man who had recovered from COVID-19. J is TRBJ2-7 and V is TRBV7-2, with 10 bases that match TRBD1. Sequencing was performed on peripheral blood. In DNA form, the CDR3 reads TGTGCCAGCAGCTTAAGAGGGACTGGGACAGGGGACTACGAGCAGTACGTC. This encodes CASSLRGTGTGDYEQYV.